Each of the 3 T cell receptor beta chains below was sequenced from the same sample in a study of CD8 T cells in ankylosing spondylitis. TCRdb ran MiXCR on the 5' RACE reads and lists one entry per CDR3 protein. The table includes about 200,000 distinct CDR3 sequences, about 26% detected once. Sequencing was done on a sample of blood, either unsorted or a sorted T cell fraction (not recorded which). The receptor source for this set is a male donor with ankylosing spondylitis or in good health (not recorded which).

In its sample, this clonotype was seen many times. The DNA of the CDR3 is TGCGCCAGCAGCACATCTAGCGGGGTCTCCTACGAGCAGTACTTC. Translating gives CASSTSSGVSYEQYF. The chain has TRBV5-1 and TRBJ2-7, with 9 bases matching TRBD2. Germline V gene sequence: CDR1 SGHRS, CDR2 YFSETQ. J lost 0 bases, V lost 4 bases, and 5 bases had no gene match. This CDR3 comprises 15 residues.

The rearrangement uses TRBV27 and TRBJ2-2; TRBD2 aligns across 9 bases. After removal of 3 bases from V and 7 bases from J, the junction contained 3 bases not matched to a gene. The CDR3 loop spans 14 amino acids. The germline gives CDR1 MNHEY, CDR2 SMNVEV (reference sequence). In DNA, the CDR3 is TGTGCCAGCAGTTTTCTAGCGGGAAGCGGGGAGCTGTTTTTT. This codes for CASSFLAGSGELFF.

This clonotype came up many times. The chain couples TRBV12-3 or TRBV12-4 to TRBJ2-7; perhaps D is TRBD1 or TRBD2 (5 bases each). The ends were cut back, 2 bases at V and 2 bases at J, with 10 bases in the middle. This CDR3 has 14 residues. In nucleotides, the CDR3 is TGTGCCAGCAGTTTACGGGGCGGAACCTACGAGCAGTACTTC. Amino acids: CASSLRGGTYEQYF.